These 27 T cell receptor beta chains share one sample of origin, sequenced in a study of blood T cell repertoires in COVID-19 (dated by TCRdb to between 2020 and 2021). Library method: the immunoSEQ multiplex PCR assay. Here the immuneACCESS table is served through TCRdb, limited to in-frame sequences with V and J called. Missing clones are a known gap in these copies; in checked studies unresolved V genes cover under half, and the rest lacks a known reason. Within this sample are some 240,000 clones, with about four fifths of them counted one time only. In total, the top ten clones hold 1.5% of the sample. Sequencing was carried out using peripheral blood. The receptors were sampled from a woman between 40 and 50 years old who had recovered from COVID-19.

CDR3 nucleotides: TGTGCCATCAGTGAGTCCGCCCTAGGTGACACCGGGGAGCTGTTTTTT. This sequence encodes CAISESALGDTGELFF. This rearrangement joins TRBV10-3 to TRBJ2-2; D is unclear. The CDR3 is 16 residues long. Germline assignment: CDR1 ENHRY and CDR2 SYGVKD. Trimming took off 0 bases at V and 3 bases at J, with 11 bases between the two ends.

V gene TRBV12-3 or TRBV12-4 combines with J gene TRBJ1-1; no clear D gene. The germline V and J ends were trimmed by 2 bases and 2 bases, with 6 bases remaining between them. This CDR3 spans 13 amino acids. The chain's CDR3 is CASSLSYNTEAFF. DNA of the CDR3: TGTGCCAGCAGTTTATCCTATAACACTGAAGCTTTCTTT.

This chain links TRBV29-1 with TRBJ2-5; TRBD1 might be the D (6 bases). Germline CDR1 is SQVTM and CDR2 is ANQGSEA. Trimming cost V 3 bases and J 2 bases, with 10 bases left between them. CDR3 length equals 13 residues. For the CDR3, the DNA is TGCAGCGTTGAGTTCGGACAGCAAGAGACCCAGTACTTC. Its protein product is CSVEFGQQETQYF.

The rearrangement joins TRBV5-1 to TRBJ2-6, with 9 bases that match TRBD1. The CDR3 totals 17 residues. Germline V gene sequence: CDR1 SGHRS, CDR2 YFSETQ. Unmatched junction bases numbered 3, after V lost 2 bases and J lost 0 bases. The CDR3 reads CASSLQGARSGANVLTF. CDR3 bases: TGCGCCAGCAGCTTACAGGGGGCCCGCTCTGGGGCCAACGTCCTGACTTTC.

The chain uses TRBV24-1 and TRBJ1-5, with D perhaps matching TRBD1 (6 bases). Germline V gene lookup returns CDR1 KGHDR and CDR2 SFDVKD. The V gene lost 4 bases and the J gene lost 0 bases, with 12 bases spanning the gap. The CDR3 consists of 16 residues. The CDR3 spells CATSEGTHYSNQPQHF. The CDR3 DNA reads TGTGCCACCAGTGAGGGGACACATTATAGCAATCAGCCCCAGCATTTT.

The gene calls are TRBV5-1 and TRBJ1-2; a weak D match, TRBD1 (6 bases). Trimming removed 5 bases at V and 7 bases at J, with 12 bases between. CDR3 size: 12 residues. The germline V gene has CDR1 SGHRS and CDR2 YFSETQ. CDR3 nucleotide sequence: TGCGCCAGCAGTTCAGGGGCGTTTGGCTACACCTTC. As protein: CASSSGAFGYTF.

CDR3 nucleotides: TGTGCCAGCAGCCCCCCTAGGCCCTCTGGAAACACCATATATTTT. Amino acids: CASSPPRPSGNTIYF. This sequence joins TRBV7-8 and TRBJ1-3; the D is unclear. Trimming removed 5 bases at V and 0 bases at J, with 11 bases between. Germline-derived CDR1 and CDR2 are SGHVS and FQNEAQ. The CDR3 totals 15 residues.

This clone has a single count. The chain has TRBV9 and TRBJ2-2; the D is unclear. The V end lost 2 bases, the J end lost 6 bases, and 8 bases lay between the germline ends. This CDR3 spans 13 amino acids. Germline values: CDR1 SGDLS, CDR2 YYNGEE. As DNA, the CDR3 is TGTGCCAGCAGCGTCGTCCCCGCCGGGGAGCTGTTTTTT. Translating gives CASSVVPAGELFF.

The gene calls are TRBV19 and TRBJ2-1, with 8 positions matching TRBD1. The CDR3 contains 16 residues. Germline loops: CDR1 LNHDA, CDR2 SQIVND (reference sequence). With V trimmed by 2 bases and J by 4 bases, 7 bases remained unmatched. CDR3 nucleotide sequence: TGTGCCAGTAGTATATCCAACGGACAGGGTTACAATGAGCAGTTCTTC. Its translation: CASSISNGQGYNEQFF.

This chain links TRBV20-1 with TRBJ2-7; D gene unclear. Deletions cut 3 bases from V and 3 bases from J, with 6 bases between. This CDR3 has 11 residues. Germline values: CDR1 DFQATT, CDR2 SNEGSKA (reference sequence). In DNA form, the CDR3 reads TGCAGTGCTAGTCCCCTCTACGAGCAGTACTTC. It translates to CSASPLYEQYF.

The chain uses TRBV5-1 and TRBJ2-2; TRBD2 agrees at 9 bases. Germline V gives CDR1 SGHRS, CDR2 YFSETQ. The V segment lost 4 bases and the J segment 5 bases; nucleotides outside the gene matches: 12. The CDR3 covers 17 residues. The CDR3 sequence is CASSVPAGGAWTGELFF. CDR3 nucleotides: TGCGCCAGCAGCGTCCCAGCGGGGGGCGCTTGGACCGGGGAGCTGTTTTTT.

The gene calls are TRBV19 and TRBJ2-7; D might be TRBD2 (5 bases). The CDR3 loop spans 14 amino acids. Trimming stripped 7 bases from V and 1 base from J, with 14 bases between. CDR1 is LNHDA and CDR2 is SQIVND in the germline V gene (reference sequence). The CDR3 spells CASKSGLRSYEQYF. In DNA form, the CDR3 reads TGTGCCAGTAAGTCCGGACTTCGTTCCTACGAGCAGTACTTC. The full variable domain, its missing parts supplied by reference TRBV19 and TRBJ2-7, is DGGITQSPKYLFRKEGQNVTLSCEQNLNHDAMYWYRQDPGQGLRLIYYSQIVNDFQKGDIAEGYSVSREKKESFPLTVTSAQKNPTAFYLCASKSGLRSYEQYFGPGTRLTVT.

Here the CDR3 DNA reads TGCGCCAGCAGCCAAGTAACAGGGGTTGCTAATTGGGCTTTCTTT. Translating it yields CASSQVTGVANWAFF. This sequence joins TRBV4-1 and TRBJ1-1; 7 bases line up with TRBD1. Trimming at V came to 1 base and at J to 11 bases, leaving 13 bases not matched to a gene. The CDR3 is 15 amino acids. In germline, CDR1 is MGHRA, CDR2 YSYEKL.

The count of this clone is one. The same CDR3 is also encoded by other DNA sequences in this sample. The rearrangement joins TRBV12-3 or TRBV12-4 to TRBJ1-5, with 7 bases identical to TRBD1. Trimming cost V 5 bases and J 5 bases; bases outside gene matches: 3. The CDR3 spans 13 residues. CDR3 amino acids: CASSRDRDQPQHF. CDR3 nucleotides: TGTGCCAGCAGTCGGGACAGAGATCAGCCCCAGCATTTT.

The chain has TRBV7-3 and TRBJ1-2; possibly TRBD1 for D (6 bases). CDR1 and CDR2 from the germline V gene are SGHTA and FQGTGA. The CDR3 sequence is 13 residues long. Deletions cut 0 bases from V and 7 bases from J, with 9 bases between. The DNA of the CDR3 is TGTGCCAGCAGCTTAACGAGGGGGACTGGCTACACCTTC. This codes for CASSLTRGTGYTF. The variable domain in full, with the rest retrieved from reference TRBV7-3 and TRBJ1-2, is GAGVSQTPSNKVTEKGKYVELRCDPISGHTALYWYRQSLGQGPEFLIYFQGTGAADDSGLPNDRFFAVRPEGSVSTLKIQRTERGDSAVYLCASSLTRGTGYTFGSGTRLTVV.

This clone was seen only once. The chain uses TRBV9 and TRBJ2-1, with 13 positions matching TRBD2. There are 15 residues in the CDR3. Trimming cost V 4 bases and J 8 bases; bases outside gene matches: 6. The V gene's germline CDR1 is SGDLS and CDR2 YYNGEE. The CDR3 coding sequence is TGTGCCAGCAGCCGTACTAGCGGGGGGGTCGATGAGCAGTTCTTC. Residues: CASSRTSGGVDEQFF.

The CDR3 is CASSLVSGLYGYTF. The CDR3 DNA is TGTGCCAGCAGCTTGGTCTCAGGCCTATATGGCTACACCTTC. The chain is built from TRBV5-6 and TRBJ1-2; D gene unclear. V was shortened by 0 bases and J by 5 bases, with 11 bases between the two germline ends. Per germline, CDR1 SGHDT and CDR2 YYEEEE. There are 14 residues in the CDR3.

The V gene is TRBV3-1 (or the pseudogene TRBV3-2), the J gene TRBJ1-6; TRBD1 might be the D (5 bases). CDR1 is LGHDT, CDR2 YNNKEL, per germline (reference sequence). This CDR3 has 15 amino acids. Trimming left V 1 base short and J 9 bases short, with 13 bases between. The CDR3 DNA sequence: TGTGCCAGCAGCCAAGTTACCGGGGGGTCTTCACCCCTCCACTTT. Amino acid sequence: CASSQVTGGSSPLHF.

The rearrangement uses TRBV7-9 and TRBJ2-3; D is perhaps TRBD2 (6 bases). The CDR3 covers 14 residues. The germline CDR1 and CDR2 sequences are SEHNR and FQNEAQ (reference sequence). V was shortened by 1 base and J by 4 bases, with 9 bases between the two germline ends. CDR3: CASSLDAGPDTQYF. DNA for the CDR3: TGTGCCAGCAGCTTAGATGCGGGGCCAGATACGCAGTATTTT.

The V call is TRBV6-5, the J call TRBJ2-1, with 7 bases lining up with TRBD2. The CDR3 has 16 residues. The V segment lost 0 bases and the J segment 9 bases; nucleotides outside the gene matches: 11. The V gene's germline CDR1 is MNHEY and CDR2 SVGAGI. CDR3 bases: TGTGCCAGCAGTTACTCGGGTCCAGCGGGGTGGACTGAGCAGTTCTTC. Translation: CASSYSGPAGWTEQFF.

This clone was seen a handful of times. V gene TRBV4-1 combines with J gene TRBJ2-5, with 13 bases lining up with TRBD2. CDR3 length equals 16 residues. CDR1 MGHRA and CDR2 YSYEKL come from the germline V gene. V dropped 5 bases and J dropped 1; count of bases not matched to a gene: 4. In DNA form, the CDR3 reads TGCGCCAGCAGCACTCGGACTAGCGGGGGCCAAGAGACCCAGTACTTC. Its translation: CASSTRTSGGQETQYF.

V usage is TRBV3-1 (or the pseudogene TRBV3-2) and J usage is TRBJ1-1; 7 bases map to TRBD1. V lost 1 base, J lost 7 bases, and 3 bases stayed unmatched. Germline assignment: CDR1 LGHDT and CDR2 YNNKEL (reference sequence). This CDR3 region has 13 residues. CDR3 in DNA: TGTGCCAGCAGCCAAGGTCGGGACAGTGAAGCTTTCTTT. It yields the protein CASSQGRDSEAFF.

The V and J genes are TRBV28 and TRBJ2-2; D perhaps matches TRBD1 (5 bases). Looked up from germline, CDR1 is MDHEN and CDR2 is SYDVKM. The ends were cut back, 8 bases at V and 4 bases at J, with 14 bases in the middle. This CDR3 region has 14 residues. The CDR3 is CASGPGSSTGELFF. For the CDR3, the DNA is TGTGCCAGCGGCCCAGGGTCTAGCACCGGGGAGCTGTTTTTT.

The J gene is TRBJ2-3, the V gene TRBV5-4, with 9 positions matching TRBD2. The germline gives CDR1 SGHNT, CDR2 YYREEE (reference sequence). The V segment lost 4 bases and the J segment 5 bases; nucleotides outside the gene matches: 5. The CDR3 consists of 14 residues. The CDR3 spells CASSPGLAGDTQYF. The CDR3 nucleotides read TGTGCCAGCAGCCCGGGACTAGCAGGAGATACGCAGTATTTT.

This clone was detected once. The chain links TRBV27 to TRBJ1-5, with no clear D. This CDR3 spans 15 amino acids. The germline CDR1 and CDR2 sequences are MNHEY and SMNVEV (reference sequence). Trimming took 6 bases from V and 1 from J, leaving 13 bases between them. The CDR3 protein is CASRPDLGSNQPQHF. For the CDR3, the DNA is TGTGCCAGCAGACCCGACCTCGGGAGCAATCAGCCCCAGCATTTT.

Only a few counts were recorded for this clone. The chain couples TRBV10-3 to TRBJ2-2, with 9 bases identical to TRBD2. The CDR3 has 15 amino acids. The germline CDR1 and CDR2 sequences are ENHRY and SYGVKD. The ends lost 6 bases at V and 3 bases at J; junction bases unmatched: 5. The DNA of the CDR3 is TGTGCCATCAGGAGAGCTAGCGGGGACACCGGGGAGCTGTTTTTT. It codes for CAIRRASGDTGELFF.

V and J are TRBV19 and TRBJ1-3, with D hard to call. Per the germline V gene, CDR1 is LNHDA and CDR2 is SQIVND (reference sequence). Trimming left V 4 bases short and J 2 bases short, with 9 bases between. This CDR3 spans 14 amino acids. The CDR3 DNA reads TGTGCCAGTAGTACCCCAGGCCCTGGAAACACCATATATTTT. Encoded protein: CASSTPGPGNTIYF.